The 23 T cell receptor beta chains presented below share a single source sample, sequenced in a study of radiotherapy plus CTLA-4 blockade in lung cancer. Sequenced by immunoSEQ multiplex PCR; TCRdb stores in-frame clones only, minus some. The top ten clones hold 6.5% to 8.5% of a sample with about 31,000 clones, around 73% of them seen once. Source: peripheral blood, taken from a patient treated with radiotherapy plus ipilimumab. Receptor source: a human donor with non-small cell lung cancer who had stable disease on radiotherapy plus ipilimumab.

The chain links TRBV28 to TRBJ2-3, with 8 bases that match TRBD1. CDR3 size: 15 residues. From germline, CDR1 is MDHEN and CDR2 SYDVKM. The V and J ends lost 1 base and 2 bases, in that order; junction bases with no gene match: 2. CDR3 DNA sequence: TGTGCCAGCAGTTTATCAGGGGGCGTCACAGATACGCAGTATTTT. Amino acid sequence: CASSLSGGVTDTQYF.

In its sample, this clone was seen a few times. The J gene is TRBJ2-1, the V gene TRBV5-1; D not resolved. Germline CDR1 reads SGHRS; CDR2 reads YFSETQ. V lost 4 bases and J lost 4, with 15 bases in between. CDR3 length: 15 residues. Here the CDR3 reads CASSATAQGYNEQFF. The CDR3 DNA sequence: TGCGCCAGCAGCGCCACGGCCCAAGGGTACAATGAGCAGTTCTTC.

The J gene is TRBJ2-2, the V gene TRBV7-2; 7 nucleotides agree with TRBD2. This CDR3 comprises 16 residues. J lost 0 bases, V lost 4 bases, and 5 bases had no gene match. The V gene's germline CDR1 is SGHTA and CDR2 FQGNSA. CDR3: CASSSGRGSNTGELFF. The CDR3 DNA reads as TGTGCCAGCAGCTCGGGGAGGGGTTCGAACACCGGGGAGCTGTTTTTT.

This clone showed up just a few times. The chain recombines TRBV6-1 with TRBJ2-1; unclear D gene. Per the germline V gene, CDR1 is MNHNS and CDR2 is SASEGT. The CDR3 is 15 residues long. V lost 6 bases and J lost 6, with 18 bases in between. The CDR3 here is CASSKGSRNFNEQFF. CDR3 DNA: TGTGCCAGCAGCAAAGGATCACGTAATTTCAATGAGCAGTTCTTC.

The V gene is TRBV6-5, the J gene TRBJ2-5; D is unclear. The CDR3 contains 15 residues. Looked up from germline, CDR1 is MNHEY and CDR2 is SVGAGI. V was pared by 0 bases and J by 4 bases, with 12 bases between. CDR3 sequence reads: CASSYSGLVPETQYF. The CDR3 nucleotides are TGTGCCAGCAGTTACTCCGGCCTAGTTCCAGAGACCCAGTACTTC.

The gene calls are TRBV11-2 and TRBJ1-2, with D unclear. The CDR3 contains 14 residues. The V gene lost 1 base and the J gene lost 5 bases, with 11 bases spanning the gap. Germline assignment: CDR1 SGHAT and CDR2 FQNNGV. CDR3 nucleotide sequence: TGTGCCAGCAGCTTAGCTGACCGGACGTATGGCTACACCTTC. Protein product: CASSLADRTYGYTF.

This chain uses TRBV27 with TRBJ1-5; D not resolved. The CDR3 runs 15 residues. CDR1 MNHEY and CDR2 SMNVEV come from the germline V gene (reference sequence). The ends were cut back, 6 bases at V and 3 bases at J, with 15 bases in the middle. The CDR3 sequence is CASSPRPGFNQPQHF. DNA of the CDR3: TGTGCCAGCAGCCCTAGGCCAGGCTTCAATCAGCCCCAGCATTTT.

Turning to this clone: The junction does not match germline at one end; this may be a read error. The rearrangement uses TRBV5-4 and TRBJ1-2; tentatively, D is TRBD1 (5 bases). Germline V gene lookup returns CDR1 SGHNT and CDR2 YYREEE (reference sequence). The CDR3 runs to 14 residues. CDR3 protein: CASTLGRSNYGYTF. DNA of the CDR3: TGTGCCAGCACCTTGGGACGGTCTAACTATGGCTACACCTTC.

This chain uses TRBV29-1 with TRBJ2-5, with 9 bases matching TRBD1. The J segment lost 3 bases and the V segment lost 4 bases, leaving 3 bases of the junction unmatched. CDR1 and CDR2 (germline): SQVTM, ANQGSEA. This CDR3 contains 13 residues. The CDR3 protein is CSVAQGAKETQYF. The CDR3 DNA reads TGCAGCGTTGCACAGGGGGCCAAAGAGACCCAGTACTTC.

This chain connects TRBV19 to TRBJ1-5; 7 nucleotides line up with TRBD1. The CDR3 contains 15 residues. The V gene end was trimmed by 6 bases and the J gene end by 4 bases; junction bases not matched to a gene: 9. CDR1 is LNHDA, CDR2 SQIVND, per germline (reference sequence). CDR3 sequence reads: CASSPGDRQNQPQHF. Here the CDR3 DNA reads TGTGCCAGTAGCCCGGGGGACAGACAGAATCAGCCCCAGCATTTT.

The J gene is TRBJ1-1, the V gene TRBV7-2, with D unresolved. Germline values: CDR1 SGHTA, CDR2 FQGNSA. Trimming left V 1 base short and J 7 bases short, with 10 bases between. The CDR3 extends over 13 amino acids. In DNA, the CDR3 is TGTGCCAGCAGCTTAGACCGGACCTTTGAAGCTTTCTTT. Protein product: CASSLDRTFEAFF.

The CDR3 nucleotides read TGTGCCAGTTCCCCGGGACAGAGCACTCAAGAGACCCAGTACTTC. Its translation is CASSPGQSTQETQYF. V is TRBV6-4 and J is TRBJ2-5, with 7 nucleotides matching TRBD1. With 9 bases clipped from V and 2 bases from J, the junction kept 12 bases outside the gene matches. The CDR3 loop spans 15 amino acids. Germline lookup yields CDR1 MRHNA and CDR2 SNTAGT.

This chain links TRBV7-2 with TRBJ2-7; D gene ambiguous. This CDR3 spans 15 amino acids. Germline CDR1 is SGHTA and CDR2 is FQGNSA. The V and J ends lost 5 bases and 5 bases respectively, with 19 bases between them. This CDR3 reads CASSVGVSRVDEQYF. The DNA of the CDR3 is TGTGCCAGCAGCGTCGGCGTTTCACGGGTGGACGAGCAGTACTTC.

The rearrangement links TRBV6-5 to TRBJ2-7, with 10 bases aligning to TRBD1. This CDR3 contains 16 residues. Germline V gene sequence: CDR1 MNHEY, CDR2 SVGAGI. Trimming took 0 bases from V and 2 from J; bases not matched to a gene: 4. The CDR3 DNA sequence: TGTGCCAGCAGTTACTCGGCAGGGACAGGGGCCTACGAGCAGTACTTC. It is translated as CASSYSAGTGAYEQYF.

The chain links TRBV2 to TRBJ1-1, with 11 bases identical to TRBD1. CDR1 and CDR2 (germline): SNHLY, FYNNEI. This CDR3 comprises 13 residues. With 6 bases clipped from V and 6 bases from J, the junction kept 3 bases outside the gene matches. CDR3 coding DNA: TGTGCCAGCAGAGCGGACAGGGGGCCTGAAGCTTTCTTT. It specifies CASRADRGPEAFF.

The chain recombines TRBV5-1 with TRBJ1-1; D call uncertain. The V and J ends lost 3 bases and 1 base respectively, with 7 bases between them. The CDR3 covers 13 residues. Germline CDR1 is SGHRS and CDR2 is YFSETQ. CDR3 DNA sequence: TGCGCCAGCAGCTCGAGGACGAACACTGAAGCTTTCTTT. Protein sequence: CASSSRTNTEAFF.

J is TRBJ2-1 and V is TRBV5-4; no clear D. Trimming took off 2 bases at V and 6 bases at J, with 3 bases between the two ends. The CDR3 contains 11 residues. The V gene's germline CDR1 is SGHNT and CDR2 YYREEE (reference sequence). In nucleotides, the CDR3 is TGTGCCAGCAGCTTCTTCAATGAGCAGTTCTTC. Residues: CASSFFNEQFF.

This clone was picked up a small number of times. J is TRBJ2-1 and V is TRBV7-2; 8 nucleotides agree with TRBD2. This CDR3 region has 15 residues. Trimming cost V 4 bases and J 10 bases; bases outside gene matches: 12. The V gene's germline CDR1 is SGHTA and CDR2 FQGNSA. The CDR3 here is CASSSRTGGPGEQFF. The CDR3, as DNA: TGTGCCAGCAGCTCAAGAACGGGGGGGCCAGGGGAGCAGTTCTTC. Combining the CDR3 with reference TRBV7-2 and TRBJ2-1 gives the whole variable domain GAGVSQSPSNKVTEKGKDVELRCDPISGHTALYWYRQSLGQGLEFLIYFQGNSAPDKSGLPSDRFSAERTGGSVSTLTIQRTQQEDSAVYLCASSSRTGGPGEQFFGPGTRLTVL.

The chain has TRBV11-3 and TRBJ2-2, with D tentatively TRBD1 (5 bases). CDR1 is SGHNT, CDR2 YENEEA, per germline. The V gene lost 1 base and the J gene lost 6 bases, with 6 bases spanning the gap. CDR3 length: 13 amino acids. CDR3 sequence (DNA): TGTGCCAGCAGCTTAGGGGGCCCCGGGGAGCTGTTTTTT. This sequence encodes CASSLGGPGELFF. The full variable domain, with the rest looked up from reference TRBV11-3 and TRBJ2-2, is EAGVVQSPRYKIIEKKQPVAFWCNPISGHNTLYWYLQNLGQGPELLIRYENEEAVDDSQLPKDRFSAERLKGVDSTLKIQPAELGDSAVYLCASSLGGPGELFFGEGSRLTVL.

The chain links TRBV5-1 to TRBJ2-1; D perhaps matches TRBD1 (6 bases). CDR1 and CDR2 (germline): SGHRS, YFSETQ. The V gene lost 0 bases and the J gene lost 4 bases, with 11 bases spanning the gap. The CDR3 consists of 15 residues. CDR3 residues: CASSLVGDTYNEQFF. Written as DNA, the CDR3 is TGCGCCAGCAGCTTGGTGGGGGACACTTACAATGAGCAGTTCTTC. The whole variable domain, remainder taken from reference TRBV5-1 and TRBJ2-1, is KAGVTQTPRYLIKTRGQQVTLSCSPISGHRSVSWYQQTPGQGLQFLFEYFSETQRNKGNFPGRFSGRQFSNSRSEMNVSTLELGDSALYLCASSLVGDTYNEQFFGPGTRLTVL.

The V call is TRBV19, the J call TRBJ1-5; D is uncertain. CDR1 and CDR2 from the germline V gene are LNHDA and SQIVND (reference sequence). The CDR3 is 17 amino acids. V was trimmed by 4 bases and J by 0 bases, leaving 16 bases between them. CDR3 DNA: TGTGCCAGTAGTAGCCGGGCCAGCACGCCTAGCAATCAGCCCCAGCATTTT. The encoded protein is CASSSRASTPSNQPQHF. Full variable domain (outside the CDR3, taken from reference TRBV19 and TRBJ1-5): DGGITQSPKYLFRKEGQNVTLSCEQNLNHDAMYWYRQDPGQGLRLIYYSQIVNDFQKGDIAEGYSVSREKKESFPLTVTSAQKNPTAFYLCASSSRASTPSNQPQHFGDGTRLSIL.

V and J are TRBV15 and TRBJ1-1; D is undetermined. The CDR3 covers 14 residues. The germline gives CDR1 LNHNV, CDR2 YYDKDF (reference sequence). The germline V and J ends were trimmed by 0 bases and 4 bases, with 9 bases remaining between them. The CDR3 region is CATSRDQKATEAFF. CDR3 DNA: TGTGCCACCAGCAGAGATCAGAAAGCCACTGAAGCTTTCTTT.

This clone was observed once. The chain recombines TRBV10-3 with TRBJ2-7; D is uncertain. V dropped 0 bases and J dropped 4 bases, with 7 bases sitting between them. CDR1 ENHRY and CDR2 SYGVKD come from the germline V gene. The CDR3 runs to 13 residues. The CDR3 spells CAISESTQYEQYV. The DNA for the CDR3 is TGTGCCATCAGTGAGTCGACTCAATACGAGCAGTACGTC.